A single sample is the source of the 20 T cell receptor beta chains below, sequenced in a study of CD8 T cells in Susac syndrome (dated by TCRdb to the late 2010s). The library was obtained by the immunoSEQ multiplex PCR assay. RNA was extracted using the RNeasy kit, and roughly 0.45 to 1 ug of the RNA was reverse transcribed with random hexamers. In TCRdb, the public reads were trimmed at Q25 with fastp and aligned with MiXCR, with productive beta chains retained. Rows are unified per CDR3 protein, each entry keeping the most common DNA and genes. This sample lists some 150,000 distinct CDR3 sequences; roughly 95% were detected once. The ten top clones hold approximately 0.08% of the sample. What was sequenced was CD4+ T cells from PBMCs. The receptors come from a human donor in good health.

The V and J genes are TRBV7-2 and TRBJ1-1; D unclear. The CDR3 is 13 amino acids. Trimming removed 3 bases at V and 2 bases at J, with 7 bases between. Germline V gene sequence: CDR1 SGHTA, CDR2 FQGNSA. The CDR3 sequence is CASSFLPNTEAFF. The CDR3 nucleotides read TGTGCCAGCAGCTTCTTGCCAAACACTGAAGCTTTCTTT.

V is TRBV27 and J is TRBJ2-2, with 9 positions matching TRBD1. Germline V gives CDR1 MNHEY, CDR2 SMNVEV (reference sequence). V trimming: 6 bases; J trimming: 8 bases; junction bases outside the gene matches: 4. The CDR3 length is 13 residues. In nucleotides, the CDR3 is TGTGCCAGCAGGGGACAGGGTCCAGGGGAGCTGTTTTTT. Translated, it gives CASRGQGPGELFF.

CDR3 coding DNA: TGCGCCAGCAGCTTGGCTGGGGACAGGAAAGGCTACGAGCAGTACTTC. Amino acids: CASSLAGDRKGYEQYF. The V and J genes are TRBV5-1 and TRBJ2-7; TRBD1 aligns across 8 bases. This CDR3 has 16 residues. Trimming cost V 0 bases and J 3 bases; bases outside gene matches: 8. CDR1 is SGHRS and CDR2 is YFSETQ in the germline V gene.

This clonotype was detected once. The chain has TRBV6-1 and TRBJ1-1; weak D call: TRBD1 (6 bases). Trimming left V 3 bases short and J 4 bases short, with 12 bases between. Germline V CDR1 and CDR2: MNHNS, SASEGT. This CDR3 has 14 amino acids. The chain's CDR3 is CASSEQGRGTEAFF. DNA for the CDR3: TGTGCCAGCAGTGAGCAGGGGCGAGGCACTGAAGCTTTCTTT.

The chain is built from TRBV14 and TRBJ1-2; 8 bases align to TRBD1. Germline values: CDR1 SGHDN, CDR2 FVKESK. The V segment lost 0 bases and the J segment 8 bases; nucleotides outside the gene matches: 5. This CDR3 is built from 14 residues. CDR3 nucleotide sequence: TGTGCCAGCAGCCAAGAGGCAGGGGGCGCCGGCTACACCTTC. Amino acids: CASSQEAGGAGYTF.

The rearrangement links TRBV25-1 to TRBJ1-5; the D is unclear. The CDR3 runs 14 residues. The germline V gene encodes CDR1 MGHDK and CDR2 SYGVNS. V lost 0 bases, J lost 5 bases, and 8 bases lay in between. CDR3 protein: CASSEYGVYQPQHF. The CDR3 nucleotides are TGTGCCAGCAGTGAATATGGGGTATATCAGCCCCAGCATTTT.

This chain connects TRBV5-1 to TRBJ1-1; 9 bases are a match to TRBD1. This CDR3 spans 12 amino acids. Germline CDR1 is SGHRS and CDR2 is YFSETQ. Germline trimming cut 9 bases from V and 3 bases from J; bases unmatched to any gene: 3. The CDR3 DNA follows: TGCGCCACCAGGGACAGGGACACTGAAGCTTTCTTT. It specifies CATRDRDTEAFF. The variable domain in full, completed from reference TRBV5-1 and TRBJ1-1, reads KAGVTQTPRYLIKTRGQQVTLSCSPISGHRSVSWYQQTPGQGLQFLFEYFSETQRNKGNFPGRFSGRQFSNSRSEMNVSTLELGDSALYLCATRDRDTEAFFGQGTRLTVV.

J is TRBJ2-5 and V is TRBV2; TRBD2 matches at 7 bases. Trimming removed 0 bases from V and 0 bases from J; junction bases left unmatched: 10. The CDR3 spans 18 residues. Germline lookup yields CDR1 SNHLY and CDR2 FYNNEI. The CDR3 sequence: CASSEAVGGGMYQETQYF. CDR3 coding DNA: TGTGCCAGCAGTGAAGCGGTGGGGGGAGGGATGTACCAAGAGACCCAGTACTTC.

This rearrangement joins TRBV5-1 to TRBJ1-1; a possible D gene is TRBD1 (5 bases). Per the germline V gene, CDR1 is SGHRS and CDR2 is YFSETQ. The V and J ends lost 2 bases and 6 bases respectively, with 17 bases between them. The CDR3 runs to 15 residues. CDR3 amino acids: CASSFGGLLGPEAFF. The CDR3 DNA reads as TGCGCCAGCAGCTTCGGGGGATTGTTGGGCCCTGAAGCTTTCTTT.

The rearrangement links TRBV2 to TRBJ2-1; possibly TRBD2 for D (5 bases). CDR3 length equals 13 residues. CDR1 is SNHLY and CDR2 is FYNNEI in the germline V gene. Trimming removed 7 bases from V and 8 bases from J, with 15 bases in between. CDR3 protein: CASNVPVGDEQFF. As DNA, the CDR3 is TGTGCCAGCAATGTCCCAGTCGGGGATGAGCAGTTCTTC.

The CDR3 DNA is TGTGCCAGCAGAAAGAGCGGGAGTCGGTCCTACGAGCAGTACTTC. This gives the protein CASRKSGSRSYEQYF. This chain joins TRBV28 and TRBJ2-7, with 8 bases aligning to TRBD2. The CDR3 spans 15 residues. J was trimmed by 1 base and V by 6 bases; bases with no gene match: 8. Per germline, CDR1 MDHEN and CDR2 SYDVKM.

The rearrangement uses TRBV24-1 and TRBJ2-7, with TRBD1 identical over 8 bases. The CDR3 loop spans 15 amino acids. Looked up from germline, CDR1 is KGHDR and CDR2 is SFDVKD. V was pared by 2 bases and J by 3 bases, with 5 bases of the junction left unmatched. CDR3 DNA: TGTGCCACCAGTGATTCACTAGGGACAGGCTACGAGCAGTACTTC. This gives the protein CATSDSLGTGYEQYF.

The gene calls are TRBV5-1 and TRBJ2-7; TRBD1 might be the D (5 bases). This CDR3 has 14 residues. Germline values: CDR1 SGHRS, CDR2 YFSETQ. V lost 2 bases and J lost 2, with 11 bases in between. The CDR3 reads CASSLRGHPYEQYF. CDR3 bases: TGCGCCAGCAGCTTAAGAGGACACCCCTACGAGCAGTACTTC. Drawing the rest from reference TRBV5-1 and TRBJ2-7, the complete variable domain is KAGVTQTPRYLIKTRGQQVTLSCSPISGHRSVSWYQQTPGQGLQFLFEYFSETQRNKGNFPGRFSGRQFSNSRSEMNVSTLELGDSALYLCASSLRGHPYEQYFGPGTRLTVT.

This sequence joins TRBV27 and TRBJ2-2; D remains ambiguous. The CDR3 has 8 residues. V lost 10 bases to trimming and J lost 6 bases, with 0 bases between them. CDR1 is MNHEY and CDR2 is SMNVEV in the germline V gene (reference sequence). In nucleotides, the CDR3 is TGTGCCACCGGGGAGCTGTTTTTT. Protein sequence: CATGELFF.

The CDR3 protein is CASSPGTEGDTQYF. DNA for the CDR3: TGTGCCAGCAGCCCCGGGACCGAGGGAGATACGCAGTATTTT. This chain connects TRBV12-3 or TRBV12-4 to TRBJ2-3, with D perhaps being TRBD1 or TRBD2 (5 bases each). The CDR3 is 14 residues long. The germline V and J ends were trimmed by 6 bases and 5 bases, with 15 bases remaining between them.

The chain employs TRBV19 and TRBJ1-1; no clear D gene. Germline V gene sequence: CDR1 LNHDA, CDR2 SQIVND (reference sequence). V lost 5 bases and J 3 bases, leaving 10 bases between the germline ends. The length of the CDR3 is 13 residues. Here the CDR3 DNA reads TGTGCCAGTAGTCGACCGGAGGACACTGAAGCTTTCTTT. Its protein product is CASSRPEDTEAFF.

V is TRBV19 and J is TRBJ1-1; the D is unclear. From germline, CDR1 is LNHDA and CDR2 SQIVND (reference sequence). V lost 11 bases and J lost 10, with 26 bases in between. The CDR3 sequence is 14 residues long. In DNA, the CDR3 is TGTGCCCCAATGTGGGAGTATCCCCTCTCGGGAGCTTTCTTT. Its protein product is CAPMWEYPLSGAFF.

The chain employs TRBV5-4 and TRBJ2-4; D assignment may be TRBD1 or TRBD2 (5 bases each). Trimming took 2 bases from V and 0 from J, leaving 12 bases between them. The CDR3 sequence is 16 residues long. Germline-derived CDR1 and CDR2 are SGHNT and YYREEE (reference sequence). The DNA for the CDR3 is TGTGCCAGCAGCTTCCGAGGGGCGGGAGCCAAAAACATTCAGTACTTC. Protein sequence: CASSFRGAGAKNIQYF.

The CDR3 protein is CASSLTAGRNTGELFF. As DNA, the CDR3 is TGCGCCAGCAGCTTGACTGCCGGGAGGAACACCGGGGAGCTGTTTTTT. The chain is built from TRBV5-1 and TRBJ2-2, with a tentative D call TRBD2 (6 bases). Germline V CDR1 and CDR2: SGHRS, YFSETQ. V was clipped by 1 base and J by 1 base, with 11 bases between them. The length of the CDR3 is 16 residues.

The chain joins TRBV27 to TRBJ1-2, with 9 bases matching TRBD1. The ends lost 3 bases at V and 5 bases at J; junction bases unmatched: 10. The CDR3 consists of 16 residues. CDR1 and CDR2 from the germline V gene are MNHEY and SMNVEV (reference sequence). The CDR3 DNA reads TGTGCCAGCAGTTTGAGCTTTTGGGACAGGGAGTATGGCTACACCTTC. It codes for CASSLSFWDREYGYTF.